What follows are 25 T cell receptor beta chains derived from one specimen sequenced in a study of OX40 agonist ivuxolimab in advanced cancers. The repertoire was sequenced with immunoSEQ multiplex PCR; TCRdb's copy has only in-frame clones and lacks some. The table lists about 67,000 clones, 80% to 90% of them singletons. Sequenced here: CD4+ or CD8+ T cells sorted from blood, sampled in a trial of the OX40 agonist ivuxolimab. The receptors derive from an adult with an advanced solid tumor such as melanoma, head and neck, liver or kidney cancer.

J is TRBJ2-7 and V is TRBV7-3; D call uncertain. Germline assignment: CDR1 SGHTA and CDR2 FQGTGA. CDR3 length: 10 residues. Trimming cost V 2 bases and J 12 bases, with 8 bases left between them. Written as DNA, the CDR3 is TGTGCCAGCAGCTTACTCTTACGGTACTTC. Its protein is CASSLLLRYF.

Only a few counts were recorded for this clone. The chain couples TRBV7-2 to TRBJ2-3; 7 bases align to TRBD2. This CDR3 is 14 amino acids long. The J segment lost 3 bases and the V segment lost 3 bases, leaving 3 bases of the junction unmatched. CDR1 is SGHTA and CDR2 is FQGNSA in the germline V gene. CDR3 sequence: CASSFGLVTDTQYF. In nucleotides, the CDR3 is TGTGCCAGCAGCTTTGGACTAGTAACAGATACGCAGTATTTT.

The chain joins TRBV6-6 to TRBJ1-2; maybe TRBD1 (5 bases). This CDR3 comprises 11 residues. The ends were cut back, 6 bases at V and 6 bases at J, with 8 bases in the middle. CDR1 and CDR2 (germline): MNHNY, SVGAGI (reference sequence). Here the CDR3 DNA reads TGTGCCAGCAGCTCGGGGGATGGCTACACCTTC. This sequence encodes CASSSGDGYTF.

The chain joins TRBV2 to TRBJ1-1; TRBD1 agrees at 8 bases. The CDR3 loop spans 15 amino acids. Per germline, CDR1 SNHLY and CDR2 FYNNEI. Trimming took 3 bases from V and 4 from J; bases not matched to a gene: 7. Here the CDR3 reads CASSDRAGGGTEAFF. As DNA, the CDR3 is TGTGCCAGCAGTGATAGGGCAGGGGGCGGCACTGAAGCTTTCTTT.

This sequence joins TRBV4-3 and TRBJ2-2; either TRBD1 or TRBD2 may fit D (5 bases each). V shed 0 bases and J shed 7 bases, with 12 bases lying between them. This CDR3 is 15 amino acids long. CDR1 is LGHNA and CDR2 is YSLEER in the germline V gene. The CDR3 region has the DNA TGCGCCAGCAGCCAAGATCACGGGGCGGGCGGGGAGCTGTTTTTT. It codes for CASSQDHGAGGELFF.

Note on this clone: The junction differs from germline at one of its ends, possibly a read error. This chain links TRBV28 with TRBJ2-5; tentative D call: TRBD2 (6 bases). CDR1 and CDR2 (germline): MDHEN, SYDVKM. This CDR3 has 13 residues. CDR3 residues: CASSRGGRQTQYF. The CDR3 DNA sequence: TGTGCCAGCAGTCGTGGGGGGAGACAGACTCAGTACTTC.

This clone occurred a few times. The genes are TRBV5-1 and TRBJ2-3, with no clear D. Germline lookup yields CDR1 SGHRS and CDR2 YFSETQ. The CDR3 covers 14 residues. V was shortened by 0 bases and J by 0 bases, with 5 bases between the two germline ends. The chain's CDR3 is CASSLVPSTDTQYF. For the CDR3, the DNA is TGCGCCAGCAGCTTGGTACCAAGCACAGATACGCAGTATTTT.

The genes are TRBV9 and TRBJ2-7, with 7 bases aligning to TRBD1. CDR1 SGDLS and CDR2 YYNGEE come from the germline V gene. The V and J ends lost 5 bases and 4 bases, in that order; junction bases with no gene match: 9. CDR3 size: 14 residues. The CDR3 sequence: CASSTSLGQYEQYF. DNA for the CDR3: TGTGCCAGCAGTACTTCCTTGGGACAGTACGAGCAGTACTTC.

The CDR3 nucleotides are TGTGCCAGCCTGGGGCTAGGGGCCTACAATGAGCAGTTCTTC. It encodes CASLGLGAYNEQFF. The chain uses TRBV6-1 and TRBJ2-1; perhaps TRBD1 as D (5 bases). The CDR3 runs 14 residues. Germline V gene sequence: CDR1 MNHNS, CDR2 SASEGT. The V and J ends lost 8 bases and 2 bases respectively, with 13 bases between them.

As DNA, the CDR3 is TGTGCCAGCAGCGATTATAATTCACCCCTCCACTTT. It encodes CASSDYNSPLHF. This sequence joins TRBV7-3 and TRBJ1-6; D is undetermined. Germline V lookup: CDR1 SGHTA, CDR2 FQGTGA. V was shortened by 5 bases and J by 4 bases, with 3 bases between the two germline ends. This CDR3 is 12 amino acids long.

This chain uses TRBV5-1 with TRBJ2-3, with D possibly TRBD2 on 6 matching bases. This CDR3 has 15 residues. V was pared by 7 bases and J by 1 base, with 16 bases between. The germline CDR1 and CDR2 sequences are SGHRS and YFSETQ. The CDR3 bases are TGCGCCAGCGGACCCTCGGGGGTTGGCACAGATACGCAGTATTTT. Encoded protein: CASGPSGVGTDTQYF.

V is TRBV9 and J is TRBJ2-5, with 7 bases matching TRBD2. From germline, CDR1 is SGDLS and CDR2 YYNGEE. With V trimmed by 3 bases and J by 2 bases, 1 base remained unmatched. The CDR3 has 13 amino acids. This chain's CDR3 is CASSAGLQETQYF. CDR3 sequence (DNA): TGTGCCAGCAGCGCGGGACTACAAGAGACCCAGTACTTC.

This clone has only one observation. The genes are TRBV7-2 and TRBJ1-4; D is unresolved. There are 12 residues in the CDR3. V dropped 6 bases and J dropped 8 bases, with 10 bases sitting between them. Germline V CDR1 and CDR2: SGHTA, FQGNSA. CDR3 in amino acids: CASSPEGEKLFF. CDR3 bases: TGTGCCAGCAGTCCGGAAGGGGAAAAACTGTTTTTT.

The J gene is TRBJ1-6, the V gene TRBV6-5; possible D gene TRBD1, 5 bases. This CDR3 has 15 residues. Trimming stripped 6 bases from V and 10 bases from J, with 19 bases between. From germline, CDR1 is MNHEY and CDR2 SVGAGI. Here the CDR3 reads CASRPQTGTGSPLHF. CDR3 sequence (DNA): TGTGCCAGCAGACCACAGACCGGGACGGGGTCACCCCTCCACTTT.

This chain connects TRBV7-8 to TRBJ2-3, with TRBD1 matching 8 bases. Germline V CDR1 and CDR2: SGHVS, FQNEAQ. The CDR3 is made up of 16 amino acids. Trimming at V came to 1 base and at J to 6 bases, leaving 9 bases not matched to a gene. The CDR3 nucleotides are TGTGCCAGCAGCTTAGTGGCGGCAGGGGGCAAGGATACGCAGTATTTT. Translating gives CASSLVAAGGKDTQYF.

The chain uses TRBV7-2 and TRBJ2-7; 11 bases align to TRBD2. The CDR3 is made up of 15 amino acids. Trimming cost V 2 bases and J 6 bases; bases outside gene matches: 6. The germline CDR1 and CDR2 sequences are SGHTA and FQGNSA. This CDR3 is CASSLLAGGPSEQYF. CDR3 in DNA: TGTGCCAGCAGCTTACTAGCGGGGGGACCGTCCGAGCAGTACTTC.

This CDR3 reads CASSFGTRQTQYF. CDR3 in DNA: TGTGCCAGCAGCTTCGGGACGAGGCAGACCCAGTACTTC. The J gene is TRBJ2-5, the V gene TRBV11-2; D tentatively reads TRBD1 or TRBD2 (5 bases each). Trimming shortened V by 3 bases and J by 6 bases, and 11 bases separated the two germline ends. Germline V CDR1 and CDR2: SGHAT, FQNNGV. This CDR3 comprises 13 residues.

This chain links TRBV2 with TRBJ2-7; TRBD2 might be the D (5 bases). In germline, CDR1 is SNHLY, CDR2 FYNNEI. The ends were cut back, 5 bases at V and 0 bases at J, with 14 bases in the middle. The CDR3 length is 15 residues. The CDR3 DNA reads TGTGCCAGCAGTCTATCCAGCGGCTTCTCCTACGAGCAGTACTTC. Its translation: CASSLSSGFSYEQYF.

The chain has TRBV7-2 and TRBJ2-7, with a possible D match to TRBD2 (5 bases). V was shortened by 4 bases and J by 0 bases, with 13 bases between the two germline ends. The CDR3 is made up of 15 amino acids. CDR1 and CDR2 from the germline V gene are SGHTA and FQGNSA. CDR3 region: CASSSPGSGSYEQYF. The CDR3 DNA sequence: TGTGCCAGCAGCTCCCCGGGGTCTGGCTCCTACGAGCAGTACTTC.

This clone was counted between two and nine times. The chain is built from TRBV7-3 and TRBJ2-1, with no clear D. The CDR3 totals 13 residues. Germline assignment: CDR1 SGHTA and CDR2 FQGTGA. Trimming removed 4 bases from V and 7 bases from J, with 11 bases in between. The CDR3 nucleotides read TGTGCCAGCAGCTCGCTCCGGTCAAATGAGCAGTTCTTC. The encoded protein is CASSSLRSNEQFF.

The chain combines TRBV7-9 with TRBJ2-3; D unresolved. The germline V gene encodes CDR1 SEHNR and CDR2 FQNEAQ (reference sequence). Between the trimmed V and J ends, which lost 7 bases and 0 bases, there was a span of 8 bases. The CDR3 extends over 13 amino acids. The DNA for the CDR3 is TGTGCCAGCAAGGGTCTTAGCACAGATACGCAGTATTTT. Translating gives CASKGLSTDTQYF.

The rearrangement uses TRBV11-2 and TRBJ1-3; D gene uncertain. Trimming cost V 3 bases and J 5 bases, with 17 bases left between them. There are 16 residues in the CDR3. Germline assignment: CDR1 SGHAT and CDR2 FQNNGV. DNA for the CDR3: TGTGCCAGCAGCTTCATGTCAGGAATGAGAAGAAACACCATATATTTT. It translates to CASSFMSGMRRNTIYF.

The chain employs TRBV19 and TRBJ1-1; D not certain. With 1 base removed from V and 4 bases from J, the gap between germline ends came to 10 bases. The CDR3 spans 14 residues. Germline V gene sequence: CDR1 LNHDA, CDR2 SQIVND (reference sequence). The DNA of the CDR3 is TGTGCCAGTAGTATAGGTGCAGCGAGCACTGAAGCTTTCTTT. Translating it yields CASSIGAASTEAFF.

A single count supports this clone. This rearrangement joins TRBV6-1 to TRBJ1-5; 7 positions agree with TRBD1. This CDR3 has 12 amino acids. Trimming took 11 bases from V and 12 from J; bases not matched to a gene: 13. Germline V gene sequence: CDR1 MNHNS, CDR2 SASEGT. CDR3 coding DNA: TGTGCCGTACGCCGGGACAGTAAAATCCAGCATTTT. Encoded protein: CAVRRDSKIQHF.

This clone is a singleton in its sample. The chain uses TRBV5-4 and TRBJ2-7, with 7 positions matching TRBD1. The CDR3 is made up of 14 amino acids. The V and J ends lost 3 bases and 1 base, in that order; junction bases with no gene match: 4. Germline-derived CDR1 and CDR2 are SGHNT and YYREEE (reference sequence). DNA for the CDR3: TGTGCCAGCAGCTCGGACAGGTTTTCCTACGAGCAGTACTTC. Its translation is CASSSDRFSYEQYF.